This T cell receptor (beta chain) was sequenced for a study of blood T cell repertoires in COVID-19. Background on the study: Some COVID-19 samples were acute and others convalescent; all came from the United States, Italy and Spain. T cells, B-cell-depleted T cells, or PBMCs supplied cDNA or gDNA.

Per the germline V gene, CDR1 is MNHEY and CDR2 is SVGAGI. The CDR3 sequence is 16 residues long. V was clipped by 4 bases and J by 0 bases; unmatched bases: 4. In the source study's methods: It was from reference gene primer amplification that nucleated cell counts were estimated. This table comes from immunoSEQ multiplex PCR, and its TCRdb copy is limited to in-frame clones, with some not included. V, J and clone size derive from that table, while D and trimming were established from the DNA sequence. The sample has roughly 98,000 clones; approximately 80% are singletons. J is TRBJ1-3 and V is TRBV6-5, with 9 bases aligning to TRBD1. The source is a man between 65 and 80 years old with active or convalescent COVID-19. Material: peripheral blood. The CDR3 loop reads CASSSQGALSGNTIYF. CDR3 in DNA: TGTGCCAGCAGTTCACAGGGGGCCCTCTCTGGAAACACCATATATTTT.